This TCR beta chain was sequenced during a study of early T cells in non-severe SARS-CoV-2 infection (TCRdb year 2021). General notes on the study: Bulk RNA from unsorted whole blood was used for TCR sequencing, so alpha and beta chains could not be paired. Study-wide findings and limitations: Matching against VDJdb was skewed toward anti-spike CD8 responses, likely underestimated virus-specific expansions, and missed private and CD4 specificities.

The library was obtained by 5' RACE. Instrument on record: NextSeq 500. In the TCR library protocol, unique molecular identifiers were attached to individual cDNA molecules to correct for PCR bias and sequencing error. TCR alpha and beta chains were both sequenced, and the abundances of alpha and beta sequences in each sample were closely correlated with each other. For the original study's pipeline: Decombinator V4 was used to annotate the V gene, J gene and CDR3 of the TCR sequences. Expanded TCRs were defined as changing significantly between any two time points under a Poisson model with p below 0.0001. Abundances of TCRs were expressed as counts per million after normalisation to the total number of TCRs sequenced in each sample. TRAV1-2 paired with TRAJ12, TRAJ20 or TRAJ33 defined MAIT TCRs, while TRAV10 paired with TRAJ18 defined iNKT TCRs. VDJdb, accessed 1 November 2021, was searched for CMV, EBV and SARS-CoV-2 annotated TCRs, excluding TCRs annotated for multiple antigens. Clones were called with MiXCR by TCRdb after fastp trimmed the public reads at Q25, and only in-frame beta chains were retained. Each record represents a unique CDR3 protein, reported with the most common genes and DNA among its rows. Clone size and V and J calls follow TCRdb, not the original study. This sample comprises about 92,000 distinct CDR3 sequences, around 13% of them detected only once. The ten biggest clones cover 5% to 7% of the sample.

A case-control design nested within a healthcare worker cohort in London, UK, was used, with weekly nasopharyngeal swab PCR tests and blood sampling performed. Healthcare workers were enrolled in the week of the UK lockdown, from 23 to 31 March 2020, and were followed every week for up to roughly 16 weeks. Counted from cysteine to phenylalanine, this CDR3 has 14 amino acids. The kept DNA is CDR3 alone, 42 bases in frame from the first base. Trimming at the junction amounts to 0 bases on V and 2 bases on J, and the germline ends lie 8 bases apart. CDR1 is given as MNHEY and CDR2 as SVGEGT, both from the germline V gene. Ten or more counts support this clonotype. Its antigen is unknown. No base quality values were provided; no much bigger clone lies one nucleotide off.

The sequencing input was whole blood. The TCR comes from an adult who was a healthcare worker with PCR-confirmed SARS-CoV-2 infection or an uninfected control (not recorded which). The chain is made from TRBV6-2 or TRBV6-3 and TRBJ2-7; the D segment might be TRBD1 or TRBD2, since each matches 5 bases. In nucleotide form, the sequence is TGTGCCAGCAGTTACTCGACGGGGCCCTACGAGCAGTACTTC. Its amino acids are CASSYSTGPYEQYF.